This TCR beta chain was recovered during a study of shared clonotypes between healthy human individuals. The naive CD8 fraction comprised CD45RO-negative cells positively selected for CCR7 and excluded terminally differentiated effector memory CD45RA+ cells. Data came from immunoSEQ multiplex PCR; TCRdb stores just in-frame clones and leaves some out. The sample consists of around 2,000,000 clones, about 93% of them appearing once. The specimen was naive CD8+ T cells from PBMCs. This clonotype originated in a man between 18 and 29 years old in good health. Some clones in this sample may be carry-over from other donors' samples.

The CDR3 bases are TGTGCCAGCAGCCCGATCTACGAGCAGTACTTC. Translation gives CASSPIYEQYF. The chain carries TRBV7-8 and TRBJ2-7, with D hard to call. The V gene's germline CDR1 is SGHVS and CDR2 FQNEAQ. The V end was cut by 5 bases, the J end by 3 bases, with 5 bases between. The CDR3 has 11 amino acids.